The rows below give T cell receptor beta chains drawn from one sample of a study of CD8+ T cells in alopecia areata. Here immunoSEQ multiplex PCR was the method, and the copy in TCRdb shows in-frame clones only, minus some. This table has around 250,000 clones, around 67% appearing once. The sequences come from CD4+ T cells sorted from blood, collected at week 0. The receptors shown here come from a human donor with alopecia areata. Both conserved end residues are trimmed from each CDR3. Each record gives: V gene, clone size, J gene, CDR3 protein. Clone size, where shown, is once, few, many, or a class for clones that have expanded.

TRBV2	few	TRBJ2-5	ASSEGETQY
TRBV25-1	.	TRBJ2-7	ASSEVSRASEQY
TRBV9	.	TRBJ1-2	ASSVASGYGYT
TRBV5-4	.	TRBJ1-1	ASSLGVFNDRGNTEAF
TRBV29-1	few	TRBJ2-1	SVDRGWVQF
TRBV20-1	few	TRBJ2-3	SASTDTQY
TRBV10-3	.	TRBJ1-6	AITSGKKHNSPLH
TRBV18	.	TRBJ1-3	ASSGTPAGNTIY
TRBV9	.	TRBJ2-2	ASSVDGELF
TRBV19	.	TRBJ2-6	ASSWAYGANVLT
TRBV14	.	TRBJ2-5	ASSPRDFKETQY
TRBV5-1	.	TRBJ1-1	ASSPGQGNTEAF
TRBV4-3	.	TRBJ2-7	ASSQDRALAYEQY
TRBV5-1	.	TRBJ2-7	ASSLAGQDYEQY
TRBV29-1	few	TRBJ2-5	SVQTSPETQY
TRBV11-2	.	TRBJ2-4	ASRQIAKNIQY
TRBV4-3	.	TRBJ2-7	ASSQGAGPLYEQY
TRBV30	once	TRBJ1-6	AWSVPPAEPLH
TRBV5-6	.	TRBJ1-1	ASSFTSAPSTEAF
TRBV5-6	.	TRBJ2-2	ASSLGPTGELF
TRBV10-3	.	TRBJ2-5	AISEGRAARLETQY
TRBV30	.	TRBJ1-1	AWSVGVNTEAF
TRBV29-1	.	TRBJ1-4	SVATGREKLF
TRBV5-6	.	TRBJ1-4	ASSYRDNEKLF
TRBV7-2	.	TRBJ2-5	ASSSGQGTGTQY
TRBV5-1	.	TRBJ2-5	ASSLSGKETQY
TRBV11-2	.	TRBJ2-1	ASSPSGTGRVHEQF
TRBV30	.	TRBJ1-2	AWSVGRTSYGYT
TRBV29-1	few	TRBJ2-5	SVVGGSGETQY
TRBV29-1	.	TRBJ2-7	SVIRTGSYEQY
TRBV5-6	many	TRBJ2-3	ASSSGTVGTDTQY
TRBV11-2	few	TRBJ2-3	ASSLRGSDTQY
TRBV2	.	TRBJ1-2	ASSGGQRRDGYT
TRBV30	.	TRBJ1-6	AWRAGFNSPLH
TRBV29-1	.	TRBJ2-2	SVAGGPNGELF
TRBV6-5	.	TRBJ2-3	ASSYAGGADTQY
TRBV5-6	.	TRBJ2-5	ASSGVPRETQY
TRBV5-1	once	TRBJ2-7	ASRYGAGNEQY
TRBV25-1	.	TRBJ2-3	ASSAPGGTDTQY
TRBV9	.	TRBJ1-2	ASSVAGPPNGYT